This TCR beta chain was found in a study of T cell responses to AZD1222 COVID-19 vaccine. Study-wide background: Researchers grouped second doses given at about 4 or about 12 weeks into one pool.

Study conclusions and caveats: Spike as a whole was targeted by vaccine-associated CD4 TCRs, dominant at 160-218 and 743-854. Receipt of two AZD1222 doses was followed by a rise in Spike-specific TCR breadth and depth. Repertoire collection took place solely once the T cell response had peaked.

Concerning this clone: The antigen is unknown.

Repertoires were generated with immunoSEQ multiplex PCR, while TCRdb's copy carries only in-frame clones and drops some. The repertoire holds some 170,000 clones, with around 94% as singletons. This specimen was peripheral blood, taken on day 0 of AZD1222 vaccination. This clonotype was sampled from an adult in good health.

The CDR3 spells CASSPPGTAVEQFF. Written as DNA, the CDR3 is TGTGCCAGCTCACCACCCGGGACGGCGGTTGAGCAGTTCTTC. The rearrangement uses TRBV18 and TRBJ2-1; D possibly matches TRBD1 or TRBD2 (5 bases each). The germline V gene has CDR1 KGHSH and CDR2 LQKENI. This CDR3 region has 14 residues. V was cut by 0 bases and J by 9 bases, with 12 bases left in between.